A single sample gave rise to the 23 T cell receptor beta chains below, sequenced in a study of CD8 T cells in acute hepatitis C reinfection. Time point here: naive CD8 control sorted from an acute-time-point sample. Sequenced by immunoSEQ multiplex PCR; TCRdb stores in-frame clones only, minus some. This table has 30,000 to 45,000 clones, approximately 85% appearing once. The sample consisted of naive CD8+ T cells from PBMCs. The receptors derive from a woman in her late teens or twenties who spontaneously cleared hepatitis C infection.

This chain connects TRBV6-1 to TRBJ1-2; D is unresolved. Germline assignment: CDR1 MNHNS and CDR2 SASEGT. Trimming took off 7 bases at V and 5 bases at J, with 8 bases between the two ends. The CDR3 totals 11 residues. CDR3 amino acids: CASKGPYGYTF. In DNA form, the CDR3 reads TGTGCCAGCAAGGGCCCTTATGGCTACACCTTC.

The J gene is TRBJ2-7, the V gene TRBV5-1; TRBD2 is a possible D gene (5 bases). The CDR3 runs to 13 residues. V shed 4 bases and J shed 2 bases, with 10 bases lying between them. Germline lookup yields CDR1 SGHRS and CDR2 YFSETQ. This CDR3 reads CASSPEAPYEQYF. The CDR3 DNA reads as TGCGCCAGCAGCCCGGAGGCCCCCTACGAGCAGTACTTC. Full variable domain (missing parts from reference TRBV5-1 and TRBJ2-7): KAGVTQTPRYLIKTRGQQVTLSCSPISGHRSVSWYQQTPGQGLQFLFEYFSETQRNKGNFPGRFSGRQFSNSRSEMNVSTLELGDSALYLCASSPEAPYEQYFGPGTRLTVT.

This clone was counted once. The rearrangement joins TRBV27 to TRBJ1-1; D unresolved. Between the trimmed V and J ends, which lost 4 bases and 6 bases, there was a span of 9 bases. Looked up from germline, CDR1 is MNHEY and CDR2 is SMNVEV (reference sequence). CDR3 length: 12 amino acids. The CDR3 reads CASSSLVAEAFF. DNA for the CDR3: TGTGCCAGCAGTTCCTTGGTCGCTGAAGCTTTCTTT.

The genes are TRBV27 and TRBJ2-1; D may be TRBD1 (6 bases). The CDR3 has 15 amino acids. Germline values: CDR1 MNHEY, CDR2 SMNVEV (reference sequence). V was shortened by 2 bases and J by 4 bases, with 12 bases between the two germline ends. The DNA of the CDR3 is TGTGCCAGCAGTTTACCGGGACAAATTTACAATGAGCAGTTCTTC. Translation gives CASSLPGQIYNEQFF.

V and J are TRBV27 and TRBJ2-7, with TRBD1 identical over 8 bases. The CDR3 spans 14 residues. With 1 base clipped from V and 4 bases from J, the junction kept 3 bases outside the gene matches. Germline V gives CDR1 MNHEY, CDR2 SMNVEV (reference sequence). This CDR3 reads CASSLFQGAYEQYF. The CDR3, as DNA: TGTGCCAGCAGTTTATTCCAGGGGGCTTACGAGCAGTACTTC.

The chain uses TRBV15 and TRBJ2-3; D gene unclear. From germline, CDR1 is LNHNV and CDR2 YYDKDF (reference sequence). Trimming pared 0 bases from V and 1 base from J, leaving 8 bases between. There are 15 residues in the CDR3. CDR3 DNA: TGTGCCACCAGCAGAGAGTGGGATGGCACAGATACGCAGTATTTT. The encoded protein is CATSREWDGTDTQYF.

This chain connects TRBV11-2 to TRBJ1-1; unclear D gene. Germline V CDR1 and CDR2: SGHAT, FQNNGV. The CDR3 loop spans 13 amino acids. Between the trimmed V and J ends, which lost 5 bases and 4 bases, there was a span of 11 bases. The CDR3 region has the DNA TGTGCCAGCAGCCGCTCCGGGATCACTGAAGCTTTCTTT. Translation gives CASSRSGITEAFF.

The chain carries TRBV9 and TRBJ2-3, with 7 bases lining up with TRBD2. The CDR3 has 18 amino acids. Unmatched junction bases numbered 12, after V lost 0 bases and J lost 2 bases. CDR1 is SGDLS and CDR2 is YYNGEE in the germline V gene. This chain's CDR3 is CASSVGFAGRPYTDTQYF. The CDR3 DNA reads TGTGCCAGCAGCGTAGGATTCGCCGGGAGGCCCTACACAGATACGCAGTATTTT.

This chain uses TRBV21-1 with TRBJ2-3; TRBD1 reflects the table's D call only, with no check against the DNA. TRBV21-1 is reported as a pseudogene. The CDR3 loop spans 18 amino acids. This chain's CDR3 is CASSKGGDRCTSTDTQYF. The CDR3 coding sequence is TGTGCCAGCAGCAAAGGGGGGGACAGGTGCACTAGCACAGATACGCAGTATTTT.

J is TRBJ2-1 and V is TRBV7-9; D might be TRBD2 (6 bases). Germline loops: CDR1 SEHNR, CDR2 FQNEAQ (reference sequence). The CDR3 totals 13 residues. The V gene lost 11 bases and the J gene lost 9 bases, with 20 bases spanning the gap. The CDR3 sequence is CAHESGPLGEQFF. As DNA, the CDR3 is TGTGCCCATGAGAGCGGGCCGTTGGGTGAGCAGTTCTTC.

This chain links TRBV18 with TRBJ2-7; D may be TRBD2 (6 bases). Germline lookup yields CDR1 KGHSH and CDR2 LQKENI. This CDR3 is 14 amino acids long. The V end was cut by 2 bases, the J end by 4 bases, with 12 bases between. The CDR3 here is CASSPTSPGYEQYF. The CDR3 nucleotides read TGTGCCAGCTCACCAACTAGCCCAGGGTACGAGCAGTACTTC.

This sequence joins TRBV4-1 and TRBJ2-5; D may be TRBD2 (6 bases). CDR1 and CDR2 (germline): MGHRA, YSYEKL. The CDR3 is made up of 17 amino acids. Trimming removed 0 bases from V and 1 base from J, with 15 bases in between. The CDR3 DNA sequence: TGCGCCAGCAGCCAAGATCCAGGAGGGAGTTTCCAAGAGACCCAGTACTTC. Its translation is CASSQDPGGSFQETQYF.

This rearrangement joins TRBV4-1 to TRBJ2-1; weak D call: TRBD2 (6 bases). Germline CDR1 is MGHRA and CDR2 is YSYEKL. V lost 4 bases and J 8 bases, leaving 9 bases between the germline ends. The CDR3 loop spans 12 amino acids. The CDR3 reads CASSRTTDEQFF. CDR3 coding DNA: TGCGCCAGCAGCCGGACTACAGATGAGCAGTTCTTC.

As DNA, the CDR3 is TGTGCCAGCAGCGTATCCGGGTCCTACAATGAGCAGTTCTTC. It specifies CASSVSGSYNEQFF. The chain has TRBV9 and TRBJ2-1; no definite D call. The CDR3 runs to 14 residues. The V end lost 1 base, the J end lost 1 base, and 6 bases lay between the germline ends. The germline V gene has CDR1 SGDLS and CDR2 YYNGEE.

The chain recombines TRBV30 with TRBJ1-1; D is undetermined. This CDR3 is built from 13 residues. Germline CDR1 reads GTSNPN; CDR2 reads SVGIG (reference sequence). V lost 2 bases and J lost 1, with 8 bases in between. The CDR3 protein is CAWSYAGNTEAFF. The CDR3 DNA follows: TGTGCCTGGAGTTACGCAGGGAACACTGAAGCTTTCTTT.

V and J are TRBV11-2 and TRBJ2-7; perhaps TRBD2 as D (5 bases). CDR3 size: 12 residues. CDR1 and CDR2 from the germline V gene are SGHAT and FQNNGV. The ends were cut back, 5 bases at V and 4 bases at J, with 9 bases in the middle. The CDR3 loop reads CASSPSGYEQYF. The CDR3 nucleotides read TGTGCCAGCAGCCCGAGCGGATACGAGCAGTACTTC. Together with reference TRBV11-2 and TRBJ2-7, the CDR3 gives the full variable domain: EAGVAQSPRYKIIEKRQSVAFWCNPISGHATLYWYQQILGQGPKLLIQFQNNGVVDDSQLPKDRFSAERLKGVDSTLKIQPAKLEDSAVYLCASSPSGYEQYFGPGTRLTVT.

The V call is TRBV9, the J call TRBJ2-1; a possible D gene is TRBD2 (5 bases). CDR1 SGDLS and CDR2 YYNGEE come from the germline V gene. This CDR3 has 13 amino acids. Between the trimmed V and J ends, which lost 7 bases and 0 bases, there was a span of 8 bases. CDR3 sequence reads: CASQADSYNEQFF. As DNA, the CDR3 is TGTGCCAGCCAAGCGGACTCCTACAATGAGCAGTTCTTC.

The rearrangement uses TRBV9 and TRBJ2-1; the match to TRBD2 covers 8 bases. Per germline, CDR1 SGDLS and CDR2 YYNGEE. V gave up 0 bases and J gave up 8 bases; unmatched junction bases: 4. The CDR3 loop spans 14 amino acids. The CDR3 DNA follows: TGTGCCAGCAGCGTAGAGGCGGGAGGATATGAGCAGTTCTTC. It is translated as CASSVEAGGYEQFF.

J is TRBJ2-1 and V is TRBV15; D ambiguous. The V end lost 2 bases, the J end lost 3 bases, and 8 bases lay between the germline ends. The germline V gene has CDR1 LNHNV and CDR2 YYDKDF (reference sequence). The CDR3 runs 14 residues. The chain's CDR3 is CATSRPLDYNEQFF. As DNA, the CDR3 is TGTGCCACCAGCAGACCCCTCGACTACAATGAGCAGTTCTTC.

This rearrangement joins TRBV14 to TRBJ2-2; no firm D call. The CDR3 is made up of 13 amino acids. V lost 2 bases and J lost 4, with 5 bases in between. Germline lookup yields CDR1 SGHDN and CDR2 FVKESK. CDR3 nucleotides: TGTGCCAGCAGCCAATACTTCACCGGGGAGCTGTTTTTT. Translation: CASSQYFTGELFF.

The chain has TRBV29-1 and TRBJ2-7; TRBD1 is a possible D gene (6 bases). V lost 3 bases and J lost 3, with 15 bases in between. CDR3 length: 14 amino acids. Germline CDR1 reads SQVTM; CDR2 reads ANQGSEA. CDR3 nucleotides: TGCAGCGTTGAGGGGGCAGGTGGGGACTACGAGCAGTACTTC. This sequence encodes CSVEGAGGDYEQYF.

CDR3 sequence (DNA): TGTGCCAGCAGCTTATGGACAGCACCCGGGGGTGAGCAGTACTTC. Protein: CASSLWTAPGGEQYF. The J gene is TRBJ2-7, the V gene TRBV7-9; tentatively, D is TRBD1 or TRBD2 (6 bases each). V was clipped by 2 bases and J by 7 bases, with 18 bases between them. The CDR3 totals 15 residues. Per the germline V gene, CDR1 is SEHNR and CDR2 is FQNEAQ (reference sequence).

The gene calls are TRBV19 and TRBJ2-1; a weak D match, TRBD2 (6 bases). Deletions cut 6 bases from V and 6 bases from J, with 12 bases between. The length of the CDR3 is 13 residues. Germline values: CDR1 LNHDA, CDR2 SQIVND (reference sequence). The CDR3 region is CASSKGLLNEQFF. DNA for the CDR3: TGTGCCAGTAGCAAGGGACTCCTCAATGAGCAGTTCTTC.